These 10 T cell receptor beta chains originate from one sample sequenced in a study of blood T cell repertoires in COVID-19 (dated by TCRdb to about 2020). Libraries were prepared through the immunoSEQ multiplex PCR assay. TCRdb took this table from immuneACCESS and kept in-frame rearrangements with V and J called. Such tables lack part of the clones; where checked against another copy, unresolved V genes explain under half of the gap, and the rest is unexplained. The sample has over 150,000 clones on record, over 80% of them singletons. The top ten clones comprise under 10% of the sample. Sequenced input: peripheral blood. These receptor sequences come from a woman between 70 and 85 years old with COVID-19, enrolled during active disease.

A single count supports this clone. The V and J genes are TRBV28 and TRBJ2-5; D is unclear. CDR1 and CDR2 (germline): MDHEN, SYDVKM. CDR3 length: 12 amino acids. The germline V and J ends were trimmed by 2 bases and 4 bases, with 5 bases remaining between them. CDR3 residues: CASSLRRETQYF. Written as DNA, the CDR3 is TGTGCCAGCAGTTTACGCAGAGAGACCCAGTACTTC.

The J gene is TRBJ1-2, the V gene TRBV2; D possibly corresponds to TRBD1 (5 bases). The CDR3 length is 12 residues. Germline CDR1 reads SNHLY; CDR2 reads FYNNEI. Trimming removed 3 bases at V and 8 bases at J, with 10 bases between. The chain's CDR3 is CASSDRVWGYTF. The DNA for the CDR3 is TGTGCCAGCAGTGACAGGGTGTGGGGCTACACCTTC.

The chain recombines TRBV5-1 with TRBJ1-1; D uncertain. The V gene's germline CDR1 is SGHRS and CDR2 YFSETQ. The V end was cut by 2 bases, the J end by 1 base, with 9 bases between. The CDR3 runs to 14 residues. In DNA form, the CDR3 reads TGCGCCAGCAGCTTTAGTCCCGGGAACACTGAAGCTTTCTTT. Encoded protein: CASSFSPGNTEAFF.

The chain couples TRBV27 to TRBJ2-5, with 8 bases fitting TRBD1. The V gene end was trimmed by 5 bases and the J gene end by 5 bases; junction bases not matched to a gene: 4. Per the germline V gene, CDR1 is MNHEY and CDR2 is SMNVEV (reference sequence). The CDR3 is 13 amino acids. The CDR3 reads CASSPYRGETQYF. Written as DNA, the CDR3 is TGTGCCAGCAGTCCCTACAGGGGGGAGACCCAGTACTTC.

In its sample, this clone was seen a few times. V usage is TRBV18 and J usage is TRBJ1-5; 7 bases line up with TRBD1. V was pared by 4 bases and J by 7 bases, with 7 bases of the junction left unmatched. The CDR3 has 14 residues. In germline, CDR1 is KGHSH, CDR2 LQKENI. The CDR3 sequence is CASSRGDRVQPQHF. In nucleotides, the CDR3 is TGTGCCAGCTCACGCGGGGACAGAGTACAGCCCCAGCATTTT.

The chain couples TRBV3-1 (or the pseudogene TRBV3-2) to TRBJ2-5; tentatively, D is TRBD1 (6 bases). Trimming removed 2 bases from V and 5 bases from J, with 12 bases in between. The germline CDR1 and CDR2 sequences are LGHDT and YNNKEL (reference sequence). The CDR3 consists of 14 residues. CDR3 loop: CASSQLTGSETQYF. The CDR3 DNA follows: TGTGCCAGCAGCCAACTTACAGGGTCGGAGACCCAGTACTTC.

The rearrangement uses TRBV5-1 and TRBJ2-1; 8 nucleotides agree with TRBD2. Germline values: CDR1 SGHRS, CDR2 YFSETQ. V gave up 1 base and J gave up 8 bases; unmatched junction bases: 14. This CDR3 contains 17 residues. The CDR3 region is CASSLPLGAGVTDEQFF. CDR3 sequence (DNA): TGCGCCAGCAGCTTGCCCCTCGGAGCGGGAGTAACCGATGAGCAGTTCTTC.

Written as DNA, the CDR3 is TGTGCCAGCAGCCCCCTAGCGGGAGGTAGCACCGGGGAGCTGTTTTTT. Encoded protein: CASSPLAGGSTGELFF. The chain carries TRBV9 and TRBJ2-2; 11 positions match TRBD2. Germline loops: CDR1 SGDLS, CDR2 YYNGEE. V trimming: 4 bases; J trimming: 4 bases; junction bases outside the gene matches: 6. This CDR3 spans 16 amino acids.

The chain joins TRBV7-2 to TRBJ2-3; TRBD2 agrees at 11 bases. CDR1 SGHTA and CDR2 FQGNSA come from the germline V gene. The CDR3 length is 15 residues. The V segment lost 8 bases and the J segment 3 bases; nucleotides outside the gene matches: 7. The CDR3 DNA reads as TGTGCCAGCGGTGTAGCGGGAGGGCTGACAGATACGCAGTATTTT. This translates into CASGVAGGLTDTQYF. Together with reference TRBV7-2 and TRBJ2-3, the CDR3 gives the full variable domain: GAGVSQSPSNKVTEKGKDVELRCDPISGHTALYWYRQSLGQGLEFLIYFQGNSAPDKSGLPSDRFSAERTGGSVSTLTIQRTQQEDSAVYLCASGVAGGLTDTQYFGPGTRLTVL.

The genes are TRBV5-1 and TRBJ2-1; 8 nucleotides line up with TRBD2. This CDR3 spans 14 amino acids. Germline assignment: CDR1 SGHRS and CDR2 YFSETQ. V lost 2 bases, J lost 9 bases, and 7 bases stayed unmatched. For the CDR3, the DNA is TGCGCCAGCAGCTTACTAGCGGAGGAGGGTGAGCAGTTCTTC. Its translation is CASSLLAEEGEQFF. The variable domain in full, with the rest retrieved from reference TRBV5-1 and TRBJ2-1, is KAGVTQTPRYLIKTRGQQVTLSCSPISGHRSVSWYQQTPGQGLQFLFEYFSETQRNKGNFPGRFSGRQFSNSRSEMNVSTLELGDSALYLCASSLLAEEGEQFFGPGTRLTVL.